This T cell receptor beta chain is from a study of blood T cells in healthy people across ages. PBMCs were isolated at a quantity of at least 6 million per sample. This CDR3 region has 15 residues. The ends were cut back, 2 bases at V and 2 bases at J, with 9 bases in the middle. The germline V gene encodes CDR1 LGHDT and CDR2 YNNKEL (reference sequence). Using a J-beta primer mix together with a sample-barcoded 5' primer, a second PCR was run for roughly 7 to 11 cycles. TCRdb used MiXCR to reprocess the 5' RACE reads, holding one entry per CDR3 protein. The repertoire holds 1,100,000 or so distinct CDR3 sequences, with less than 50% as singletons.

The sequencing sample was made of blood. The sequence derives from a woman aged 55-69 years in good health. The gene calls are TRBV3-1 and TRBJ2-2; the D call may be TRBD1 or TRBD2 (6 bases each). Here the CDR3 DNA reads TGTGCCAGCAGCCAATCCGGGGGCAACACCGGGGAGCTGTTTTTT. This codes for CASSQSGGNTGELFF.